This T cell receptor beta chain emerged from a study of identical twins. General study findings and limits: Out-of-frame alpha sequences shared by twins showed excess low generation probability. Researchers reported weaker excess twin sharing in beta out-of-frame sequences.

Only healthy Caucasians were enrolled as donors. This CDR3 has 14 residues. Trimming pared 6 bases from V and 1 base from J, leaving 12 bases between. CDR1 is ENHRY, CDR2 SYGVKD, per germline. The sample holds a few counts of this clonotype. The antigen remains unidentified. TCRdb reanalysed the 5' RACE reads using MiXCR and keeps one entry per CDR3 protein. The table records a few hundred thousand distinct CDR3 sequences, 20% to 25% of them present only once. These data also featured in a second study, about T cells expressing NK-cell markers. This second report adds: Leadership of the CD3+CD56-NKG2C+ fraction also belonged to these clonotypes in a handful of donors.

Sequenced material: CD4+ T cells sorted from blood. The receptor's source is a woman between 18 and 29 years old in good health. This chain links TRBV10-3 with TRBJ2-5; weak D call: TRBD1 (6 bases). The CDR3 region is CAIRRDNTQETQYF. In DNA form, the CDR3 reads TGTGCCATCAGGAGGGACAATACCCAAGAGACCCAGTACTTC.